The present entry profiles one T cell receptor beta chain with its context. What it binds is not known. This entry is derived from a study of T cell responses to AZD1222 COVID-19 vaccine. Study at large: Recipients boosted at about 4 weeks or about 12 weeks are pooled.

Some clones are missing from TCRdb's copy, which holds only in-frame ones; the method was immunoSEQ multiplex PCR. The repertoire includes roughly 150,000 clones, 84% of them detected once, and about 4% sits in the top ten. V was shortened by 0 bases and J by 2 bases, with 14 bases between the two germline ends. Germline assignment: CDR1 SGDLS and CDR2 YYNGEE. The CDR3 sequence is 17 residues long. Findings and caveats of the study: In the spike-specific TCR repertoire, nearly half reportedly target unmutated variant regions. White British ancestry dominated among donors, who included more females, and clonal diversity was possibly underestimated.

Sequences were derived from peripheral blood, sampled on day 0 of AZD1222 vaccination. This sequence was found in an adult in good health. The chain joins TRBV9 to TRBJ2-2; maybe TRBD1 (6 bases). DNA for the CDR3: TGTGCCAGCAGCGTAGGGGGGCCGACAGGAAACACCGGGGAGCTGTTTTTT. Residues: CASSVGGPTGNTGELFF.